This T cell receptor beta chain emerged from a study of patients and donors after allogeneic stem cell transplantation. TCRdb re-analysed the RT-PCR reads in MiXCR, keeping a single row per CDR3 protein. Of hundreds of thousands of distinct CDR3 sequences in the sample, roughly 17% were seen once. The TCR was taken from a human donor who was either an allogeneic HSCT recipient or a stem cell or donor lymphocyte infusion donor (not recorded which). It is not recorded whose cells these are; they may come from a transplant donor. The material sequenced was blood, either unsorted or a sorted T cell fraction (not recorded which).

CDR3 amino acids: CASSVLGLAGGGVYNEQFF. CDR3 in DNA: TGTGCCAGCAGTGTCCTCGGACTAGCGGGAGGGGGGGTGTACAATGAGCAGTTCTTC. V usage is TRBV6-1 and J usage is TRBJ2-1; 15 bases align to TRBD2. The length of the CDR3 is 19 residues. The trim removed 4 bases at V and 4 bases at J, leaving 11 bases unmatched. Germline lookup yields CDR1 MNHNS and CDR2 SASEGT.